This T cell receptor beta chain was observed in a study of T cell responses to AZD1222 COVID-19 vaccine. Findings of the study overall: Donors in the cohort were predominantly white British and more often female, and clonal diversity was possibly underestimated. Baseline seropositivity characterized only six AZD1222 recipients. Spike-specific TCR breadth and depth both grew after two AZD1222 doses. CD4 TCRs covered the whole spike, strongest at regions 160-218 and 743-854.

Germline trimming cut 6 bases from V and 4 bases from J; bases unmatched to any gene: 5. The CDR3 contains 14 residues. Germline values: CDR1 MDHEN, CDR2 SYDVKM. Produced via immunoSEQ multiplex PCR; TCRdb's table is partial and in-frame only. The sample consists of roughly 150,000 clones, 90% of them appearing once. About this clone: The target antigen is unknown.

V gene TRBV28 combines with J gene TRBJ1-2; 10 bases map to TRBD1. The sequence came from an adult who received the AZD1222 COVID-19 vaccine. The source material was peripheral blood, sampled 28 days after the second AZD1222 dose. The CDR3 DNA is TGTGCCAGCAGACCCAGGACAGGGGGCTATGGCTACACCTTC. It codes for CASRPRTGGYGYTF.